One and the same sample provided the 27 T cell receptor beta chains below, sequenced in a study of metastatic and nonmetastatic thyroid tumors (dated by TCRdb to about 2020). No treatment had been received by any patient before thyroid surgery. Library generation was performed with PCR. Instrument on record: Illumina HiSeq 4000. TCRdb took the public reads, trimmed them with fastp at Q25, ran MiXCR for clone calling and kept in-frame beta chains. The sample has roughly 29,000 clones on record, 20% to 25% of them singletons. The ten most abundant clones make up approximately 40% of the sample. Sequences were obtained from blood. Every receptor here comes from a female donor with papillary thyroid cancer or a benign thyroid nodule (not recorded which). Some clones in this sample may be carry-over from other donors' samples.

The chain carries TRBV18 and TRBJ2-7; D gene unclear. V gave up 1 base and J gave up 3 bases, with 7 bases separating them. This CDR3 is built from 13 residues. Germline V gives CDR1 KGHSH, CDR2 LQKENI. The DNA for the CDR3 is TGTGCCAGCTCACCACAGGAAGTCTACGAGCAGTACTTC. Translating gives CASSPQEVYEQYF.

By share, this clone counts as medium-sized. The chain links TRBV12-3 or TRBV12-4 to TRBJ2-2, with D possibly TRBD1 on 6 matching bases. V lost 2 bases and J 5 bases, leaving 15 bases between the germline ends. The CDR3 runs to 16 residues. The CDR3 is CASSLMSGGATGELFF. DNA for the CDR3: TGTGCCAGCAGTTTAATGTCTGGGGGCGCGACCGGGGAGCTGTTTTTT.

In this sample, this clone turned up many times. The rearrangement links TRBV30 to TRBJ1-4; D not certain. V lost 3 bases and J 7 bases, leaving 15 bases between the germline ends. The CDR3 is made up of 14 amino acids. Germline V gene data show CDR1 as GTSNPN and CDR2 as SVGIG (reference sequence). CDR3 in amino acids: CAWRGRGIGEKLFF. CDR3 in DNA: TGTGCCTGGAGAGGTCGAGGGATCGGTGAAAAACTGTTTTTT. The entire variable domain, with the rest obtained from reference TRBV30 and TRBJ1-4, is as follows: SQTIHQWPATLVQPVGSPLSLECTVEGTSNPNLYWYRQAAGRGLQLLFYSVGIGQISSEVPQNLSASRPQDRQFILSSKKLLLSDSGFYLCAWRGRGIGEKLFFGSGTQLSVL.

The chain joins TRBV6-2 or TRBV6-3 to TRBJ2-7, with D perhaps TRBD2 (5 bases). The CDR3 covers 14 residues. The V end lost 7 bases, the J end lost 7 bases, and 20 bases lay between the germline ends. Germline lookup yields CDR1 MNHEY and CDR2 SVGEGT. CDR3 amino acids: CASTPEDERREQYF. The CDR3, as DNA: TGTGCCAGCACTCCGGAGGACGAGAGGCGGGAGCAGTACTTC.

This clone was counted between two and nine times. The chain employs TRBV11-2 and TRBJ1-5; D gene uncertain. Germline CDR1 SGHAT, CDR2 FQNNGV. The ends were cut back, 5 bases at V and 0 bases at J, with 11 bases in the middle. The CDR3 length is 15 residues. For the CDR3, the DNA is TGTGCCAGCAGCCCTAGGAGTTATAGCAATCAGCCCCAGCATTTT. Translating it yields CASSPRSYSNQPQHF.

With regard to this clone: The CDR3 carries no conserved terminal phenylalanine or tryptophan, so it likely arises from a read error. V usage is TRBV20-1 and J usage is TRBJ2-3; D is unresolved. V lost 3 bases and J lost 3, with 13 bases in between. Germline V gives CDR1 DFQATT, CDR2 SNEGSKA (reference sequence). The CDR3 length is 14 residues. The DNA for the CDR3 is TGCAGTGCTAGGATGGTCCTTAAAACAGATACGCAGTATGAT. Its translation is CSARMVLKTDTQYD.

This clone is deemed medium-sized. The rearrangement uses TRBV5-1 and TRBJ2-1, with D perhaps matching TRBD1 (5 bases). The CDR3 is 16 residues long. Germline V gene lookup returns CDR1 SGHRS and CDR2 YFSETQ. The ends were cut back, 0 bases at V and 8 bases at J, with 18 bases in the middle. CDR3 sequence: CASSLEQGARSDEQFF. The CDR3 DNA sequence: TGCGCCAGCAGCTTGGAGCAAGGGGCCCGATCTGATGAGCAGTTCTTC.

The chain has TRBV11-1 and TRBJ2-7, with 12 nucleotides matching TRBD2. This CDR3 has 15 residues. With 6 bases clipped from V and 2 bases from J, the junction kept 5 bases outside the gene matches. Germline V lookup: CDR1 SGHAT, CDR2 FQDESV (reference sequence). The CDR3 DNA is TGTGCCAGCAGTTTACTAGCGGGAGGACCCTACGAGCAGTACTTC. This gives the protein CASSLLAGGPYEQYF.

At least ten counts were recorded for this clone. The CDR3 bases are TGTGCCAGCAGGTCCTTAGGGGAAAACTACAATGAGCAGTTCTTC. Encoded protein: CASRSLGENYNEQFF. The chain uses TRBV6-1 and TRBJ2-1; TRBD1 might be the D (5 bases). Trimming pared 6 bases from V and 3 bases from J, leaving 15 bases between. Germline assignment: CDR1 MNHNS and CDR2 SASEGT. The CDR3 consists of 15 residues.

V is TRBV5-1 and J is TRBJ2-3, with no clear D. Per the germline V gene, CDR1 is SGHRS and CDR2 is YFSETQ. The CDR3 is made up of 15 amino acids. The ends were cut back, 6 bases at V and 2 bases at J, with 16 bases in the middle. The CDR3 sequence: CASTSRDRPTDTQYF. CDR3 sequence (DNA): TGCGCCAGCACTTCAAGAGACCGTCCCACAGATACGCAGTATTTT.

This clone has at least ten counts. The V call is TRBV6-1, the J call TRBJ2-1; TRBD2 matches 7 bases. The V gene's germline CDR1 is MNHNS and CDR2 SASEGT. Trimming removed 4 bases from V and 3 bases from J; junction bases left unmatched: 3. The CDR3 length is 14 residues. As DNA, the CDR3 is TGTGCCAGCAGTGCCCGGGACTACTACAATGAGCAGTTCTTC. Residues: CASSARDYYNEQFF.

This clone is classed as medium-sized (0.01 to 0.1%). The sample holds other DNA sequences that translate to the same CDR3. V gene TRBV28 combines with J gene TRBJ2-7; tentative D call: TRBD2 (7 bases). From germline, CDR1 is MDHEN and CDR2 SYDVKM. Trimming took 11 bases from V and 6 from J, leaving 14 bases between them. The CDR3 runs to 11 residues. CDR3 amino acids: CAGGGPLEQYF. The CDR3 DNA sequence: TGTGCCGGGGGGGGGCCCCTCGAGCAGTACTTC.

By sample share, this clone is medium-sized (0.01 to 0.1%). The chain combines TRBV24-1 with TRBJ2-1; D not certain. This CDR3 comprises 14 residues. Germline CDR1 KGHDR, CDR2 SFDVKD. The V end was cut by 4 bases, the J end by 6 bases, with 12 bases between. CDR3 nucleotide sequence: TGTGCCACCAGTGACCCGGGTCTCTCCAATGAGCAGTTCTTC. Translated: CATSDPGLSNEQFF.

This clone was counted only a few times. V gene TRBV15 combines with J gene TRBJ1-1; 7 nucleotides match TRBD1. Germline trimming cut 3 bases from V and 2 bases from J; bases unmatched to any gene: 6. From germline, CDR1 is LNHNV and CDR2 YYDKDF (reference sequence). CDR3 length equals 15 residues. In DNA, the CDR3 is TGTGCCACCAGCAGCCAAACAGGGGCCAACACTGAAGCTTTCTTT. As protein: CATSSQTGANTEAFF.

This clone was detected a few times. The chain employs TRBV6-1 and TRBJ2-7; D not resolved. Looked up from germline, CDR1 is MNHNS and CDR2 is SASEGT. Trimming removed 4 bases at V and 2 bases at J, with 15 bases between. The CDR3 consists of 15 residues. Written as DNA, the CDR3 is TGTGCCAGCAGTGTAAATCCGACGGTAACCTACGAGCAGTACTTC. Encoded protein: CASSVNPTVTYEQYF.

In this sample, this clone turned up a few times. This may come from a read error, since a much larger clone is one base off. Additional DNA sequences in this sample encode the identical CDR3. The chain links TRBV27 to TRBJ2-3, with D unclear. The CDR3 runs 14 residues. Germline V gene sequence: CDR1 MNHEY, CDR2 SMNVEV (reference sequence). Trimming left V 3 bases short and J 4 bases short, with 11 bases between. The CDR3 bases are TGTGCCAGCAGTTTTGCTAACATTGCAGATACGCAGTATTTT. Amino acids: CASSFANIADTQYF.

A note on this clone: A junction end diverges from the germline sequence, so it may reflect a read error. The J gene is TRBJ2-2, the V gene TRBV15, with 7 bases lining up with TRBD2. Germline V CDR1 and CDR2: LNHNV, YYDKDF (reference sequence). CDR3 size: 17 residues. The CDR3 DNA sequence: TGTCTCACCAGCAGAGGAGCTTACAGCGGGGCGGACCGTGGAGCTGTTTTT. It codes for CLTSRGAYSGADRGAVF.

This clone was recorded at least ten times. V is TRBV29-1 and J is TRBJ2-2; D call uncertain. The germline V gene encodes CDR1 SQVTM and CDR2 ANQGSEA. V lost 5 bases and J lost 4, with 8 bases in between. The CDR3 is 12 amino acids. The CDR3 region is CSVLWSTGELFF. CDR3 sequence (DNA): TGCAGCGTTTTGTGGAGCACCGGGGAGCTGTTTTTT.

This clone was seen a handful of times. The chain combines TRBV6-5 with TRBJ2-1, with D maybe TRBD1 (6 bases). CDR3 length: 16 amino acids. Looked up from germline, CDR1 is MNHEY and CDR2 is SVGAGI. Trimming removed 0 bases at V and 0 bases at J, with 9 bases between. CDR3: CASSYSQGSSYNEQFF. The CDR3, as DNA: TGTGCCAGCAGTTACTCTCAGGGGAGCTCCTACAATGAGCAGTTCTTC.

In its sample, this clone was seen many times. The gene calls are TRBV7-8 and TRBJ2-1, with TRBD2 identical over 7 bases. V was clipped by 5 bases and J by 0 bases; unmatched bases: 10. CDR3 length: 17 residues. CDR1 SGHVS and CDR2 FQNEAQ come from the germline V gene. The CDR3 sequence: CASSLTRGGSSYNEQFF. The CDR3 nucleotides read TGTGCCAGCAGCCTCACTCGGGGCGGGAGCTCCTACAATGAGCAGTTCTTC.

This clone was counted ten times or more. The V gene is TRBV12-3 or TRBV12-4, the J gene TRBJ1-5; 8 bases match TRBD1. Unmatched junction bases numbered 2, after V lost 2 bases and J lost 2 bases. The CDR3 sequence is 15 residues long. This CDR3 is CASSLTGGGNQPQHF. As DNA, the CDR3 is TGTGCCAGCAGTTTAACAGGGGGAGGCAATCAGCCCCAGCATTTT.

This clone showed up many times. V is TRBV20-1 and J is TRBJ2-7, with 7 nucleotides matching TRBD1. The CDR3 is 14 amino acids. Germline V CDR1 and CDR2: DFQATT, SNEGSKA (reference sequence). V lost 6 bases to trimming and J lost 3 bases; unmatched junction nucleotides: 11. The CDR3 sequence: CSAAGTAKLYEQYF. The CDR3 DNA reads TGCAGTGCGGCCGGGACAGCCAAACTCTACGAGCAGTACTTC.

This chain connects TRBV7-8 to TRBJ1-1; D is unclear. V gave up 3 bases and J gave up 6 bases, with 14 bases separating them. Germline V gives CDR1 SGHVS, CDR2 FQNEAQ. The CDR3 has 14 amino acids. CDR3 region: CASSLNFPGAEAFF. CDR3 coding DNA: TGTGCCAGCAGCTTGAATTTTCCTGGCGCTGAAGCTTTCTTT.

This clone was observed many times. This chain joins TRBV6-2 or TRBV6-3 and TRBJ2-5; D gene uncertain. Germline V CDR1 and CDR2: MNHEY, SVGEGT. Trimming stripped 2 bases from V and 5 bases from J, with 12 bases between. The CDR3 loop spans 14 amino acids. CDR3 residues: CASSYASAKETQYF. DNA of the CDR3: TGTGCCAGCAGTTACGCTTCGGCCAAGGAGACCCAGTACTTC.

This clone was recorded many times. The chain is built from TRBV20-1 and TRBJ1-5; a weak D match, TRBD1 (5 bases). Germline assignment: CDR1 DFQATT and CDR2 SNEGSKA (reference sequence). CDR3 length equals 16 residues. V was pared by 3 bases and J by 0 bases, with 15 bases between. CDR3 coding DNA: TGCAGTGCTAGGTATCAGGGAAAGAATAGCAATCAGCCCCAGCATTTT. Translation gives CSARYQGKNSNQPQHF.

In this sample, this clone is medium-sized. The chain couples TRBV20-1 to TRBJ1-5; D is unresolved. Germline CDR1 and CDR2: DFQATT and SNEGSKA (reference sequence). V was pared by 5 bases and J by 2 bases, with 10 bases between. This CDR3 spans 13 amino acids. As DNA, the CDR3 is TGCAGTGCTTATGACGGGGGCAATCAGCCCCAGCATTTT. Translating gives CSAYDGGNQPQHF.

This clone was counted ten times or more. For the CDR3, the DNA is TGTGCCAGCAGCCTCCAAGTGACAGACTATGGCTACACCTTC. Its protein is CASSLQVTDYGYTF. The J gene is TRBJ1-2, the V gene TRBV7-2, with D possibly being TRBD1 (5 bases). Trimming pared 5 bases from V and 3 bases from J, leaving 13 bases between. The CDR3 totals 14 residues. Germline CDR1 is SGHTA and CDR2 is FQGNSA.